The source of this T cell receptor beta chain is a study of T-cell memory formation after mild COVID-19. Study observations and caveats: Contracting CD8+ clones were enriched in EMRA, CD4+ mainly in CM and EM.

The CDR3 spans 20 residues. Looked up from germline, CDR1 is SEHNR and CDR2 is FQNEAQ (reference sequence). V shed 2 bases and J 0 bases; nucleotides not matched to a gene: 13. MiXCR was run by TCRdb on the 5' RACE reads, yielding one entry per CDR3 protein. The sample shows just over 400,000 distinct CDR3 sequences, less than 25% of them seen only once. This clonotype was counted ten times or more. Its target is not known. J is TRBJ2-4 and V is TRBV7-9; TRBD2 aligns across 10 bases. Sequenced input: PBMCs or a T cell subset sorted from them (not recorded which). This TCR came from an adult woman who had mild COVID-19 (a few samples of this study predate the infection). Cell type and time point are not known. The CDR3 loop is CASSLPPEASGGLAKNIQYF. The CDR3 DNA sequence: TGTGCCAGCAGCTTACCCCCTGAGGCTAGCGGGGGCCTAGCCAAAAACATTCAGTACTTC.